Shown below are 15 T cell receptor beta chains from a single sample sequenced in a study of blood T cell repertoires in COVID-19 (dated by TCRdb to 2020 to 2021). Library creation used the immunoSEQ multiplex PCR assay. TCRdb took this table from immuneACCESS and kept in-frame rearrangements with V and J called. Such tables lack part of the clones; where checked against another copy, unresolved V genes explain under half of the gap, and the rest is unexplained. Within this sample are some 87,000 clones, with about 90% of them counted one time only. The top ten hold roughly 4.2% of the sample. Sequences were obtained from peripheral blood. The receptors derive from a human donor with COVID-19, enrolled during active disease. The donor label of this sample is uncertain.

The chain carries TRBV10-3 and TRBJ2-5; TRBD2 matches at 13 bases. This CDR3 has 15 residues. The V segment lost 5 bases and the J segment 5 bases; nucleotides outside the gene matches: 5. The V gene's germline CDR1 is ENHRY and CDR2 SYGVKD. The CDR3 coding sequence is TGTGCCATCAGTACTAGCGGGGGGGCGGAGGAGACCCAGTACTTC. It codes for CAISTSGGAEETQYF.

The chain carries TRBV30 and TRBJ1-2, with a tentative D call TRBD1 (5 bases). V was shortened by 7 bases and J by 5 bases, with 17 bases between the two germline ends. The length of the CDR3 is 13 residues. CDR1 is GTSNPN and CDR2 is SVGIG in the germline V gene (reference sequence). The CDR3 loop is CAYGRRDGYGYTF. DNA of the CDR3: TGTGCCTATGGACGCAGGGATGGGTATGGCTACACCTTC.

This clone has just a few counts. The chain links TRBV5-1 to TRBJ2-1, with TRBD2 as a possible D gene (7 bases). The germline CDR1 and CDR2 sequences are SGHRS and YFSETQ. The V gene lost 4 bases and the J gene lost 5 bases, with 16 bases spanning the gap. The CDR3 has 15 residues. The CDR3 coding sequence is TGCGCCAGCAGCCGGTTCGCGGGGGACAACAATGAGCAGTTCTTC. Protein product: CASSRFAGDNNEQFF.

This clone has only one observation. The chain employs TRBV6-5 and TRBJ1-1; no clear D gene. V was cut by 5 bases and J by 4 bases, with 14 bases left in between. The germline V gene encodes CDR1 MNHEY and CDR2 SVGAGI. CDR3 length: 14 residues. CDR3 region: CASSLVRSGTEAFF. CDR3 coding DNA: TGTGCCAGCAGTCTGGTTCGGTCGGGCACTGAAGCTTTCTTT.

The chain links TRBV29-1 to TRBJ1-2, with D unclear. The CDR3 is 11 amino acids. V shed 3 bases and J shed 7 bases, with 9 bases lying between them. Germline values: CDR1 SQVTM, CDR2 ANQGSEA. The CDR3 DNA reads TGCAGCGTTGATGGAGGAGGTGGCTACACCTTC. Its protein product is CSVDGGGGYTF.

The V call is TRBV2, the J call TRBJ1-4, with 7 bases that match TRBD1. The length of the CDR3 is 13 residues. The germline CDR1 and CDR2 sequences are SNHLY and FYNNEI. V dropped 11 bases and J dropped 16; count of bases not matched to a gene: 19. The CDR3 region is CAGRQGSNEKGFF. The CDR3 nucleotides are TGTGCCGGACGACAGGGATCAAATGAAAAAGGGTTTTTT. Variable domain in full (rest from reference TRBV2 and TRBJ1-4): EPEVTQTPSHQVTQMGQEVILRCVPISNHLYFYWYRQILGQKVEFLVSFYNNEISEKSEIFDDQFSVERPDGSNFTLKIRSTKLEDSAMYFCAGRQGSNEKGFFGSGTQLSVL.

CDR3 nucleotides: TGTGCCAGCAGCCTGAGCGGGCGACAAGGAACAGATACGCAGTATTTT. This gives the protein CASSLSGRQGTDTQYF. The V gene is TRBV11-3, the J gene TRBJ2-3; maybe TRBD2 (6 bases). Germline V CDR1 and CDR2: SGHNT, YENEEA. The CDR3 spans 16 residues. The germline V and J ends were trimmed by 5 bases and 3 bases, with 18 bases remaining between them.

The rearrangement links TRBV4-1 to TRBJ1-2; TRBD1 matches at 7 bases. The length of the CDR3 is 14 residues. From germline, CDR1 is MGHRA and CDR2 YSYEKL. Unmatched junction bases numbered 7, after V lost 3 bases and J lost 6 bases. Here the CDR3 DNA reads TGCGCCAGCAGCCACCGGGACAGACAAGATGGCTACACCTTC. This codes for CASSHRDRQDGYTF.

V is TRBV6-1 and J is TRBJ1-1, with a weak D call TRBD1 (5 bases). CDR1 is MNHNS and CDR2 is SASEGT in the germline V gene. V lost 2 bases to trimming and J lost 0 bases, with 10 bases between them. The CDR3 has 15 amino acids. CDR3 in amino acids: CASSEFGHLNTEAFF. CDR3 DNA: TGTGCCAGCAGTGAATTTGGACACCTGAACACTGAAGCTTTCTTT.

The chain employs TRBV18 and TRBJ2-2; D call uncertain. The V end was cut by 2 bases, the J end by 2 bases, with 6 bases between. This CDR3 comprises 14 residues. The germline V gene encodes CDR1 KGHSH and CDR2 LQKENI. CDR3 residues: CASSPTINTGELFF. The CDR3 DNA reads TGTGCCAGCTCACCAACTATCAACACCGGGGAGCTGTTTTTT.

V gene TRBV4-1 combines with J gene TRBJ1-2; a weak D match, TRBD1 (5 bases). Trimming cost V 4 bases and J 6 bases, with 12 bases left between them. Germline V gene data show CDR1 as MGHRA and CDR2 as YSYEKL. There are 13 residues in the CDR3. The CDR3 sequence is CASSRGGTDGYTF. The CDR3 nucleotides are TGCGCCAGCAGCCGGGGGGGAACGGATGGCTACACCTTC.

The CDR3 loop is CSVEVAGEQYF. The CDR3, as DNA: TGCAGCGTTGAAGTAGCCGGCGAGCAGTACTTC. V usage is TRBV29-1 and J usage is TRBJ2-7; D call uncertain. V lost 1 base to trimming and J lost 6 bases, with 7 bases between them. The CDR3 consists of 11 residues. Germline lookup yields CDR1 SQVTM and CDR2 ANQGSEA.

The chain joins TRBV7-9 to TRBJ1-1; 7 bases line up with TRBD1. The CDR3 runs to 15 residues. Germline values: CDR1 SEHNR, CDR2 FQNEAQ (reference sequence). The ends lost 1 base at V and 0 bases at J; junction bases unmatched: 2. CDR3 residues: CASSLGDSLNTEAFF. The DNA of the CDR3 is TGTGCCAGCAGCTTAGGGGACAGTTTGAACACTGAAGCTTTCTTT.

The chain has TRBV9 and TRBJ1-4; 9 bases fit TRBD1. This CDR3 has 16 residues. The germline CDR1 and CDR2 sequences are SGDLS and YYNGEE. Trimming cost V 0 bases and J 8 bases; bases outside gene matches: 8. The CDR3: CASSVALRQGEEKLFF. The CDR3 DNA follows: TGTGCCAGCAGCGTAGCTCTGCGACAGGGGGAGGAAAAACTGTTTTTT.

The rearrangement links TRBV18 to TRBJ1-5, with D maybe TRBD1 (5 bases). Trimming shortened V by 4 bases and J by 4 bases, and 8 bases separated the two germline ends. There are 13 residues in the CDR3. Germline V gene lookup returns CDR1 KGHSH and CDR2 LQKENI. CDR3: CASSQGANQPQHF. CDR3 nucleotide sequence: TGTGCCAGCTCACAAGGGGCGAATCAGCCCCAGCATTTT. The complete variable domain, with remaining parts taken from reference TRBV18 and TRBJ1-5, reads NAGVMQNPRHLVRRRGQEARLRCSPMKGHSHVYWYRQLPEEGLKFMVYLQKENIIDESGMPKERFSAEFPKEGPSILRIQQVVRGDSAAYFCASSQGANQPQHFGDGTRLSIL.